One and the same sample provided the 3 T cell receptor beta chains below, sequenced in a study of CD8 T cells in Susac syndrome. Random hexamers served to reverse transcribe roughly 0.5 to 1 ug RNA. MiXCR, run by TCRdb on the immunoSEQ multiplex PCR reads, gives a single entry per CDR3 protein. In the table there are 120,000 or so distinct CDR3 sequences, 90% to 95% of which are singletons. Sequencing was carried out using CD4+ T cells from PBMCs. Receptors originate from a human donor in good health.

CDR3 DNA sequence: TGCAGCGTCCAGGGGGCAAATCAGCCCCAGCATTTT. Its protein is CSVQGANQPQHF. V usage is TRBV29-1 and J usage is TRBJ1-5; 8 bases align to TRBD1. This CDR3 comprises 12 residues. J lost 4 bases, V lost 6 bases, and 2 bases had no gene match. From germline, CDR1 is SQVTM and CDR2 ANQGSEA.

The chain recombines TRBV2 with TRBJ2-7, with 8 nucleotides matching TRBD2. Germline V gene data show CDR1 as SNHLY and CDR2 as FYNNEI. This CDR3 has 11 residues. Trimming took 7 bases from V and 9 from J; bases not matched to a gene: 5. CDR3 amino acids: CASMSGRVQYF. DNA of the CDR3: TGTGCCAGCATGTCCGGGAGGGTGCAGTACTTC.

This clonotype came up a few times. The rearrangement links TRBV5-1 to TRBJ2-7; D perhaps matches TRBD1 (6 bases). CDR1 SGHRS and CDR2 YFSETQ come from the germline V gene. The CDR3 loop spans 15 amino acids. Between the trimmed V and J ends, which lost 4 bases and 2 bases, there was a span of 16 bases. CDR3 DNA: TGCGCCAGCAGCCCCTGGGCAGGGGAAACCTACGAGCAGTACTTC. Encoded protein: CASSPWAGETYEQYF.